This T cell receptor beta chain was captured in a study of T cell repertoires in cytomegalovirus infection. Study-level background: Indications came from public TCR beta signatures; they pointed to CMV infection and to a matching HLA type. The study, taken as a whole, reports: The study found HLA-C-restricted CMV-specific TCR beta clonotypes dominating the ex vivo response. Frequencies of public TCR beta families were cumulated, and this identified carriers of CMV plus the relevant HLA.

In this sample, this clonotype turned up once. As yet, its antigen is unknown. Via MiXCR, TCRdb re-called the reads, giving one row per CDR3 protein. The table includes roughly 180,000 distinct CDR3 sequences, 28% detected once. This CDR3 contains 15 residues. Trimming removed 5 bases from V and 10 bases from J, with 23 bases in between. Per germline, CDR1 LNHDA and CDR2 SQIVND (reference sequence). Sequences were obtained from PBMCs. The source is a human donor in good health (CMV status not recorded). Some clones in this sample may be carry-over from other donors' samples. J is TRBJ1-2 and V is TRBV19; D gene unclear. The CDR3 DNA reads TGTGCCAGTAGTTTCCAGTCGGGTGCTCTATATCACTACACCTTC. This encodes CASSFQSGALYHYTF.